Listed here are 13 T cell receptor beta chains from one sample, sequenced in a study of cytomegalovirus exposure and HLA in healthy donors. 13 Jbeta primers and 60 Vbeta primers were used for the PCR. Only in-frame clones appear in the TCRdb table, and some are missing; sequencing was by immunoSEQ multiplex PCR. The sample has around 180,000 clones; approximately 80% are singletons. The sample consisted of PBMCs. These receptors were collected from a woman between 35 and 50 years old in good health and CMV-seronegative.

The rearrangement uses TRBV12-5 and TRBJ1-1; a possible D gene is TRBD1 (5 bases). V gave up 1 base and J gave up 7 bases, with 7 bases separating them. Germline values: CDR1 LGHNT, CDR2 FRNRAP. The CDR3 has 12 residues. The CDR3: CASGLGGLEAFF. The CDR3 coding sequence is TGTGCTAGTGGTTTGGGGGGACTTGAAGCTTTCTTT.

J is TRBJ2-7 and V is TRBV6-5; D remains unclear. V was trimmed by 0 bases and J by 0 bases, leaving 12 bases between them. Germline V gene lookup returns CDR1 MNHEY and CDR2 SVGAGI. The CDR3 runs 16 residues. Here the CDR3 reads CASSYSMSDSSYEQYF. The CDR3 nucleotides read TGTGCCAGCAGTTACTCGATGTCCGATAGCTCCTACGAGCAGTACTTC.

The chain's CDR3 is CASSPEGTGIRETQYF. The CDR3 nucleotides are TGTGCCAGCTCACCAGAGGGGACAGGGATTCGGGAGACCCAGTACTTC. The chain links TRBV18 to TRBJ2-5; TRBD1 aligns across 9 bases. The trim removed 2 bases at V and 5 bases at J, leaving 9 bases unmatched. In germline, CDR1 is KGHSH, CDR2 LQKENI. The CDR3 covers 16 residues.

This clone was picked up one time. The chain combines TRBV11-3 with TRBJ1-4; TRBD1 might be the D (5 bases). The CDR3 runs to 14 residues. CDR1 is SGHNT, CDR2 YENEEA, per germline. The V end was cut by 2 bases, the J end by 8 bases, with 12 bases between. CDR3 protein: CASSLRGSEEKLFF. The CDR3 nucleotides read TGTGCCAGCAGCTTAAGGGGATCAGAAGAAAAACTGTTTTTT.

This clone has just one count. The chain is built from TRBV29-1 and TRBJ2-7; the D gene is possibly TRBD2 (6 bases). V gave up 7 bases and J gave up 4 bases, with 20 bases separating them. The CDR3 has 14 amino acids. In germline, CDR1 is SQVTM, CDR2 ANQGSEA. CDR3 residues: CSARFRERSYEQYF. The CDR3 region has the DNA TGCAGCGCCCGGTTTCGGGAGCGGTCGTACGAGCAGTACTTC.

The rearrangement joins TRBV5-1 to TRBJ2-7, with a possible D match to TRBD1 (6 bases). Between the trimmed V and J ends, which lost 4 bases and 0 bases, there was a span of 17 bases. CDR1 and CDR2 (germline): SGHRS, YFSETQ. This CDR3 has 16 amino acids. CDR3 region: CASSPSLTGPSYEQYV. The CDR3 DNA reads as TGCGCCAGCAGCCCATCTTTGACAGGACCCTCCTACGAGCAGTACGTC.

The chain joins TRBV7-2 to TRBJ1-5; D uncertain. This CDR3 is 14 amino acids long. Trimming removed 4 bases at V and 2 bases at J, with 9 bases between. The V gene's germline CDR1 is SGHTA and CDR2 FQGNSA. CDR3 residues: CASSYNLGNQPQHF. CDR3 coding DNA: TGTGCCAGCAGCTATAACTTGGGCAATCAGCCCCAGCATTTT.

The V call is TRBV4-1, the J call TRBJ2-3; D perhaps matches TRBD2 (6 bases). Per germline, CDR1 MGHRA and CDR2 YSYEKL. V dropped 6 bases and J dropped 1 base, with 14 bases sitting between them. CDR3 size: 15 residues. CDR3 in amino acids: CASSGEDTRTDTQYF. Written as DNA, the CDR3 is TGCGCCAGCAGTGGGGAGGACACGCGCACAGATACGCAGTATTTT.

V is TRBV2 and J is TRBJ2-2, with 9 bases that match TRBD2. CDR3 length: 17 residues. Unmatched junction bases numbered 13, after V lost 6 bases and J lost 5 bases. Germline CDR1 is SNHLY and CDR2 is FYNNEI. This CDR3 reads CASRKTSGQTITGELFF. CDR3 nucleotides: TGTGCCAGCAGAAAGACTAGCGGCCAAACTATAACCGGGGAGCTGTTTTTT.

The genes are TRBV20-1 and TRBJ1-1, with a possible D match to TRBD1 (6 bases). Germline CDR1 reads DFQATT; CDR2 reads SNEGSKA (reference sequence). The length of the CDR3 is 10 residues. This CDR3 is CSPRGTEAFF. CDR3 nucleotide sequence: TGCAGCCCTAGGGGGACTGAAGCTTTCTTT.

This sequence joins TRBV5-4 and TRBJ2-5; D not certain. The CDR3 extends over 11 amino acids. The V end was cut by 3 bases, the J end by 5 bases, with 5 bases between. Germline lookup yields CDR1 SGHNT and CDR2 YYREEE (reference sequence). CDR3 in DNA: TGTGCCAGCAGCTCTCGGGAGACCCAGTACTTC. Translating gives CASSSRETQYF. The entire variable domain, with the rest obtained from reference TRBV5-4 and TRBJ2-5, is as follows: ETGVTQSPTHLIKTRGQQVTLRCSSQSGHNTVSWYQQALGQGPQFIFQYYREEENGRGNFPPRFSGLQFPNYSSELNVNALELDDSALYLCASSSRETQYFGPGTRLLVL.

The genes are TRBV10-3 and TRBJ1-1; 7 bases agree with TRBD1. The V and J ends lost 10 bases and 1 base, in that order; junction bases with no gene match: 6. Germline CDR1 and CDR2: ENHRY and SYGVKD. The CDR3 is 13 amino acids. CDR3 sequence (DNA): TGTGCCACCAAAGACAGGGAGAACACTGAAGCTTTCTTT. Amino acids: CATKDRENTEAFF.

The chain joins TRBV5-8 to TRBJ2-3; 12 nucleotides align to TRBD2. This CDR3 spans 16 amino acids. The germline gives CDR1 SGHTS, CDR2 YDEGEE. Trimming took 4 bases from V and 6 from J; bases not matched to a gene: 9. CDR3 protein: CASSTRLAGVGDTQYF. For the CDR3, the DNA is TGTGCCAGCAGCACAAGACTAGCGGGAGTAGGTGATACGCAGTATTTT.